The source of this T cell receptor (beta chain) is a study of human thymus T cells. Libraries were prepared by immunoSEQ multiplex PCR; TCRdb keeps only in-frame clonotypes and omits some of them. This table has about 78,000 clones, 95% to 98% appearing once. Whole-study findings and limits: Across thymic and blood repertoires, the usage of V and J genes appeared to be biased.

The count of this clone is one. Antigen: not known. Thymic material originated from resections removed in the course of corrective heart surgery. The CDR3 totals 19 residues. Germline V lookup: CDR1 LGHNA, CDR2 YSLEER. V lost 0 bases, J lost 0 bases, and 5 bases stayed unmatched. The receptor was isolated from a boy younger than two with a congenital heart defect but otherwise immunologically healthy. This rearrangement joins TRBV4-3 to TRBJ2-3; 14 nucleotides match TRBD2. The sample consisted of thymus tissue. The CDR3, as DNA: TGCGCCAGCAGCCAAGAAAGACTAGCGGGGGGGCCTAGCACAGATACGCAGTATTTT. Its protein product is CASSQERLAGGPSTDTQYF.